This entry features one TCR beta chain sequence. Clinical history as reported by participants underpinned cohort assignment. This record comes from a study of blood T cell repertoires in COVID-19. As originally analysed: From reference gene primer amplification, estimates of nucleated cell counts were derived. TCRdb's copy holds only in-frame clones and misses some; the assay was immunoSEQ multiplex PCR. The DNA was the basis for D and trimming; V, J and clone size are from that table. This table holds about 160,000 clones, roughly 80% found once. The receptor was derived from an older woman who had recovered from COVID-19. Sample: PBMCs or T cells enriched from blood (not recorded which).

As DNA, the CDR3 is TGTGCCAGCAGTGAGAGGACAGGGAGAGAAGATGGCTACACCTTC. As protein: CASSERTGREDGYTF. The chain links TRBV6-1 to TRBJ1-2; 8 positions match TRBD1. The CDR3 has 15 amino acids. CDR1 and CDR2 from the germline V gene are MNHNS and SASEGT. With V trimmed by 3 bases and J by 6 bases, 9 bases remained unmatched.